Shown below are 19 T cell receptor beta chains from a single sample sequenced in a study of T cell responses to AZD1222 COVID-19 vaccine. Sequencing used immunoSEQ multiplex PCR; TCRdb keeps in-frame clones, though not all of them. The data contain 150,000 to 250,000 clones, under 95% of them seen just once; the ten biggest clones take up around 1%. Sequencing was performed on peripheral blood, taken 28 days after the second AZD1222 dose. All receptors derive from an adult who received the AZD1222 COVID-19 vaccine.

J is TRBJ2-1 and V is TRBV6-5; 8 bases are a match to TRBD1. The germline CDR1 and CDR2 sequences are MNHEY and SVGAGI. V dropped 6 bases and J dropped 4; count of bases not matched to a gene: 8. CDR3 length equals 15 residues. The CDR3: CASSRGQGLYNEQFF. In DNA form, the CDR3 reads TGTGCCAGCAGCCGAGGACAGGGTCTTTACAATGAGCAGTTCTTC.

This clone appeared a single time. The V and J genes are TRBV20-1 and TRBJ2-3; 7 bases align to TRBD1. This CDR3 spans 14 amino acids. After removal of 3 bases from V and 3 bases from J, the junction contained 6 bases not matched to a gene. Germline V gene sequence: CDR1 DFQATT, CDR2 SNEGSKA (reference sequence). The CDR3: CSASRDSRTDTQYF. CDR3 sequence (DNA): TGCAGTGCTAGTAGGGACAGTAGGACAGATACGCAGTATTTT.

The chain carries TRBV6-5 and TRBJ1-1; the D gene is possibly TRBD1 (5 bases). Germline CDR1 is MNHEY and CDR2 is SVGAGI. This CDR3 comprises 14 residues. Trimming stripped 7 bases from V and 1 base from J, with 13 bases between. CDR3 bases: TGTGCCAGCATTCTTTATACAGGGAACACTGAAGCTTTCTTT. As protein: CASILYTGNTEAFF.

The gene calls are TRBV25-1 and TRBJ2-5; D might be TRBD1 (6 bases). Trimming shortened V by 4 bases and J by 5 bases, and 14 bases separated the two germline ends. The CDR3 spans 14 residues. Germline V gene lookup returns CDR1 MGHDK and CDR2 SYGVNS. CDR3 protein: CASSAGQSWETQYF. DNA for the CDR3: TGTGCCAGCAGTGCCGGACAGTCCTGGGAGACCCAGTACTTC.

This chain joins TRBV27 and TRBJ2-7; D might be TRBD2 (6 bases). Trimming removed 1 base at V and 0 bases at J, with 16 bases between. The germline gives CDR1 MNHEY, CDR2 SMNVEV (reference sequence). The CDR3 is 17 amino acids. CDR3 coding DNA: TGTGCCAGCAGTTTATTCCGGGACTCCAAGATCTCCTACGAGCAGTACTTC. Translation gives CASSLFRDSKISYEQYF.

The gene calls are TRBV25-1 and TRBJ2-5; the D is unclear. CDR1 is MGHDK, CDR2 SYGVNS, per germline. The CDR3 runs to 14 residues. Trimming stripped 6 bases from V and 1 base from J, with 12 bases between. DNA of the CDR3: TGTGCCAGCAGACGCCGCGGAAGCCAAGAGACCCAGTACTTC. Its protein is CASRRRGSQETQYF.

J is TRBJ1-5 and V is TRBV2; D might be TRBD1 (5 bases). Trimming pared 4 bases from V and 0 bases from J, leaving 10 bases between. The CDR3 runs 15 residues. Germline V CDR1 and CDR2: SNHLY, FYNNEI. The CDR3: CASSGEGVSNQPQHF. CDR3 nucleotides: TGTGCCAGCAGTGGTGAAGGGGTTAGCAATCAGCCCCAGCATTTT.

The chain has TRBV9 and TRBJ1-6; no definite D call. Trimming removed 0 bases from V and 6 bases from J, with 10 bases in between. From germline, CDR1 is SGDLS and CDR2 YYNGEE. The CDR3 length is 15 residues. CDR3 nucleotide sequence: TGTGCCAGCAGCGTAGGAAGAGGCACTAATTCACCCCTCCACTTT. Residues: CASSVGRGTNSPLHF.

The chain links TRBV5-5 to TRBJ2-2; TRBD1 matches 9 bases. The length of the CDR3 is 17 residues. V trimming: 1 base; J trimming: 1 base; junction bases outside the gene matches: 5. Germline V gene lookup returns CDR1 SGHKS and CDR2 YYEKEE (reference sequence). In DNA, the CDR3 is TGTGCCAGCAGCTTGCGGAGGGACAGGGAGAACACCGGGGAGCTGTTTTTT. It yields the protein CASSLRRDRENTGELFF.

The genes are TRBV21-1 and TRBJ1-5; no check of the table's D call, TRBD1, against the DNA was made. TRBV21-1 is tagged as a pseudogene. This CDR3 has 15 residues. The CDR3 nucleotides read TGTGCCAGCAGCACCGGGACAGGGGAGACTCAGCCCCAGCATTTT. Translated, it gives CASSTGTGETQPQHF.

A single count supports this clone. The V gene is TRBV27, the J gene TRBJ1-5, with D perhaps matching TRBD1 (6 bases). In germline, CDR1 is MNHEY, CDR2 SMNVEV (reference sequence). V was cut by 3 bases and J by 6 bases, with 12 bases left in between. The CDR3 loop spans 14 amino acids. CDR3 sequence: CASSFSGGSQPQHF. CDR3 nucleotides: TGTGCCAGCAGTTTTAGCGGGGGCAGTCAGCCCCAGCATTTT.

As to this clone: The same CDR3 is also encoded by other DNA sequences in this sample. The V and J genes are TRBV5-1 and TRBJ2-2; possible D gene TRBD2, 7 bases. Germline V gene sequence: CDR1 SGHRS, CDR2 YFSETQ. Trimming took 4 bases from V and 5 from J, leaving 18 bases between them. The CDR3 totals 16 residues. The CDR3 bases are TGCGCCAGCAGCAACAACCGGGGGGCGGGGACCGGGGAGCTGTTTTTT. It specifies CASSNNRGAGTGELFF.

This rearrangement joins TRBV6-2 or TRBV6-3 to TRBJ1-2; no clear D. The CDR3 consists of 14 residues. CDR1 MNHEY and CDR2 SVGEGT come from the germline V gene. V lost 0 bases to trimming and J lost 4 bases, with 9 bases between them. The CDR3 bases are TGTGCCAGCAGTTACTCGGGGAGTAGCTATGGCTACACCTTC. Its translation: CASSYSGSSYGYTF.

The V gene is TRBV6-5, the J gene TRBJ1-1, with TRBD1 identical over 7 bases. Per germline, CDR1 MNHEY and CDR2 SVGAGI. This CDR3 region has 13 residues. V gave up 2 bases and J gave up 7 bases; unmatched junction bases: 4. CDR3 nucleotide sequence: TGTGCCAGCAGTTACCTAAACAGGGGTGAAGCTTTCTTT. Translated: CASSYLNRGEAFF.

CDR3 amino acids: CASSISPGTGGYEQYF. DNA of the CDR3: TGTGCCAGCAGCATATCGCCCGGGACAGGGGGCTACGAGCAGTACTTC. The rearrangement links TRBV11-2 to TRBJ2-7; 11 bases are shared with TRBD1. Germline CDR1 reads SGHAT; CDR2 reads FQNNGV. The CDR3 covers 16 residues. The V segment lost 5 bases and the J segment 3 bases; nucleotides outside the gene matches: 9. Combining the CDR3 with reference TRBV11-2 and TRBJ2-7 gives the whole variable domain EAGVAQSPRYKIIEKRQSVAFWCNPISGHATLYWYQQILGQGPKLLIQFQNNGVVDDSQLPKDRFSAERLKGVDSTLKIQPAKLEDSAVYLCASSISPGTGGYEQYFGPGTRLTVT.

J is TRBJ1-2 and V is TRBV7-2; 8 bases are a match to TRBD1. The germline V gene encodes CDR1 SGHTA and CDR2 FQGNSA. Germline trimming cut 5 bases from V and 7 bases from J; bases unmatched to any gene: 15. The CDR3 sequence is 16 residues long. CDR3 in DNA: TGTGCCAGCAGCACGCGACCGACAGGGGATGAGTCTGGCTACACCTTC. This translates into CASSTRPTGDESGYTF.

V is TRBV7-6 and J is TRBJ1-3; D call uncertain. CDR3 size: 13 residues. V was trimmed by 2 bases and J by 7 bases, leaving 9 bases between them. Germline V gives CDR1 SGHVS, CDR2 FNYEAQ. The DNA of the CDR3 is TGTGCCAGCAGCTTAAGCGCGCGCAACACCATATATTTT. Translation gives CASSLSARNTIYF.

The chain is built from TRBV4-3 and TRBJ1-1, with TRBD1 matching over 7 bases. Germline loops: CDR1 LGHNA, CDR2 YSLEER. J gave up 1 base and V 0 bases, and 5 bases lay outside the gene matches. The CDR3 is 16 amino acids. The chain's CDR3 is CASSQDRTGRNTEAFF. CDR3 DNA sequence: TGCGCCAGCAGCCAAGATAGGACAGGACGGAACACTGAAGCTTTCTTT.

The rearrangement links TRBV6-5 to TRBJ1-3; weak D call: TRBD1 (5 bases). Germline lookup yields CDR1 MNHEY and CDR2 SVGAGI. The CDR3 extends over 16 amino acids. The V gene lost 0 bases and the J gene lost 2 bases, with 11 bases spanning the gap. CDR3 nucleotide sequence: TGTGCCAGCAGTTACTCGGCGGTAGGGGCTGGAAACACCATATATTTT. It codes for CASSYSAVGAGNTIYF.